This TCR beta chain was recovered during a study of glioma-infiltrating T cells. Study-wide points: Tissue-blood divergence was below expectation in non-neoplastic patients, above in gliomas. CDR3 overlap between tissue and blood was very small.

The iRepertoire nested amplicon-rescue multiplex PCR amplified TCR alpha and beta CDR3s from RNA. For one-step reverse transcription and amplification, about 90-450 ng of tissue mRNA or PBMC total RNA was used. TCRdb reprocessed the multiplex PCR reads with MiXCR, giving one entry per CDR3 protein. This table holds around 170,000 distinct CDR3 sequences, about 46% found once. There are a few counts of this clonotype. The antigen is undetermined. The CDR3 is 15 amino acids. With 1 base removed from V and 2 bases from J, the gap between germline ends came to 11 bases. From germline, CDR1 is SGHAT and CDR2 FQNNGV.

The chain joins TRBV11-2 to TRBJ1-1; D gene unclear. Source material: glioma tissue, nonneoplastic brain tissue, or PBMCs (not recorded which). The sequence was obtained from a human donor with low-grade glioma or glioblastoma, undergoing nonglioma brain surgery, or in good health (not recorded which). The CDR3 is CASSLGHHSNTEAFF. The CDR3 DNA follows: TGTGCCAGCAGCTTAGGACATCACTCAAACACTGAAGCTTTCTTT.